This record concerns one TCR beta chain sequence. This record comes from a study of blood T cell repertoires in COVID-19. The overall study: The samples span acute and convalescent COVID-19 from the United States, Italy and Spain. T cells, B-cell-depleted T cells, or PBMCs supplied cDNA or gDNA.

Repertoires were generated with immunoSEQ multiplex PCR, while TCRdb's copy carries only in-frame clones and drops some. The sample has some 200,000 clones, roughly four fifths seen once. The CDR3 is made up of 18 amino acids. The V gene's germline CDR1 is SGHRS and CDR2 YFSETQ. The J segment lost 5 bases and the V segment lost 2 bases, leaving 12 bases of the junction unmatched. Participants had their cohort set by participant-reported clinical history. Sequences were obtained from PBMCs or T cells enriched from blood (not recorded which). This chain links TRBV5-1 with TRBJ2-3; 12 bases map to TRBD2. This receptor was identified in a man between 35 and 55 years old who had recovered from COVID-19. CDR3 amino acids: CASSFMASGGARKDTQYF. For the CDR3, the DNA is TGCGCCAGCAGCTTTATGGCTAGCGGGGGGGCGAGGAAAGATACGCAGTATTTT.